These T cell receptor beta chains were read from a single sample in a study of early T cells in non-severe SARS-CoV-2 infection. TCRdb passed the 5' RACE reads through MiXCR, listing each CDR3 protein once. The table includes roughly 29,000 distinct CDR3 sequences, 4.6% detected once. The sequencing input was whole blood. The origin of the receptors is an adult who was a healthcare worker with PCR-confirmed SARS-CoV-2 infection or an uninfected control (not recorded which). Both conserved end residues are part of each CDR3. A row's size may be missing; if present it is once, few, many or a size class.

cdr3_length clone_size j_call v_call cdr3_aa
13 many TRBJ1-4 TRBV7-7 CASSFEPREKLFF
16 many TRBJ2-5 TRBV19 CASSLRLAGALETQYF
13 . TRBJ1-1 TRBV2 CASWGDMDGEAFF
17 many TRBJ2-6 TRBV28 CASRSLGGGSGANVLTF
16 medium-sized TRBJ1-6 TRBV5-1 CASSSPSGQGRSPLHF
14 many TRBJ1-2 TRBV21-1 CASIGTGGRYGYTF
15 many TRBJ2-1 TRBV6-4 CASSVLAGGPDEQFF
14 . TRBJ1-5 TRBV27 CASSAGGGGMPQHF
13 . TRBJ2-7 TRBV6-1 CASSESDPYEQYF
14 few TRBJ2-3 TRBV15 CATSEGRGTDTQYF
13 . TRBJ2-2 TRBV10-3 CAIGGENTGELFF
21 many TRBJ2-5 TRBV12-3/TRBV12-4 CASSLATGTSGGRGERETQYF
15 many TRBJ1-6 TRBV5-1 CASSWDLSYNSPLHF
16 few TRBJ2-5 TRBV12-5 CASGLVLGPLRETQYF
15 many TRBJ2-7 TRBV12-3/TRBV12-4 CASSPTSGVIYEQYF
13 . TRBJ1-4 TRBV29-1 CSVGDRGAGKLFF
17 many TRBJ2-7 TRBV7-9 CASSLHPGTGPSYEQYF
16 medium-sized TRBJ2-3 TRBV12-3/TRBV12-4 CASSFNQGGGTDTQYF
16 . TRBJ2-5 TRBV6-2/TRBV6-3 CSSIRPAAWGQETQYF
14 many TRBJ2-4 TRBV28 CASSLFASIGIQYF
15 few TRBJ2-3 TRBV5-1 CASSPGRPNTDTQYF
18 . TRBJ2-6 TRBV5-1 CASSFRQGGLSGANVLTF
15 many TRBJ1-3 TRBV20-1 CSAFDRVGSGNTIYF
11 many TRBJ2-7 TRBV11-2 CASSSRYEQYF
14 many TRBJ2-7 TRBV4-1 CASSQDRVAYEQYF
14 many TRBJ1-5 TRBV18 CASSPGVAYQPQHF
13 . TRBJ1-1 TRBV7-9 CASSLISDSEAFF
15 many TRBJ2-7 TRBV6-5 CASSIDRLRSYEQYF
15 . TRBJ1-6 TRBV7-8 CASRPGTEDNSPLHF
14 few TRBJ2-2 TRBV30 CAWSFKGGTGELFF
16 . TRBJ2-7 TRBV6-6 CASSYTAGASSYEQYF
14 many TRBJ2-1 TRBV28 CASSGTGGVNEQFF
19 many TRBJ1-2 TRBV30 CAWRLNVFSSQGPNYGYTF
18 many TRBJ2-7 TRBV4-1 CASSQFGRPAKSSYEQYF
14 many TRBJ2-7 TRBV11-2 CASSRVDSSYEQYF
15 many TRBJ2-2 TRBV20-1 CSALDLQTNTGELFF
13 few TRBJ1-1 TRBV7-3 CASSLTRNTEAFF
15 many TRBJ1-5 TRBV5-5 CASSIQGYSNQPQHF
18 many TRBJ2-5 TRBV12-3/TRBV12-4 CASTLFGWGPREQETQYF
13 many TRBJ2-1 TRBV20-1 CSANRATYNEQFF
16 many TRBJ2-1 TRBV6-5 CASSYPSGRLNNEQFF
16 . TRBJ2-2 TRBV6-5 CASRVTPGSNTGELFF
13 . TRBJ2-2 TRBV11-2 CASSQDHTGELFF
13 many TRBJ1-1 TRBV6-1 CASGTGPWTEAFF
14 many TRBJ2-1 TRBV7-7 CASSLDAVSNEQFF
17 few TRBJ2-5 TRBV7-9 CASSPWLAGGPGETQYF
13 many TRBJ2-1 TRBV15 CATSRDSHNEQFF
13 many TRBJ2-7 TRBV6-5 CASGLAATYEQYF
14 many TRBJ1-4 TRBV28 CASSTRTGDEKLFF
13 many TRBJ2-7 TRBV25-1 CASSSNWDYEQYF
14 many TRBJ1-2 TRBV13 CASSLPLGAGGYTF
14 many TRBJ2-7 TRBV4-1 CASSQGEDNYEQYF
13 many TRBJ1-2 TRBV10-3 CAISRTDLYGYTF
14 many TRBJ2-7 TRBV28 CAGARQGATYEQYF
14 few TRBJ1-1 TRBV5-6 CASSMGSKNTEAFF